The clone carrying this T cell receptor beta chain was counted a single time. Antigen unknown. Clones were sequenced by immunoSEQ multiplex PCR, and TCRdb holds only the in-frame ones, with some missing. The sample shows more than 25,000 clones, around 83% of them seen only once. The CDR3 length is 18 residues. The trim removed 4 bases at V and 9 bases at J, leaving 19 bases unmatched. Germline CDR1 reads SGHTA; CDR2 reads FQGTGA. The data derive from a study of lymphopenia after photon versus proton radiotherapy. The study, taken as a whole, reports: Only patients who died were analyzed for survival; proton advantage is unproven.

V and J are TRBV7-3 and TRBJ2-1; 9 bases align to TRBD1. The specimen was peripheral blood, collected from a patient treated with photon-based radiotherapy. The TCR sequence derives from a woman aged 50 to 60 with pancreatic cancer. The CDR3 region has the DNA TGTGCCAGCAGCTCATATACCCCCCTGGGACAGGGCAAGTCTGAGCAGTTCTTC. Protein product: CASSSYTPLGQGKSEQFF.